Below are 26 T cell receptor beta chains sequenced from a single sample in a study of shared clonotypes between healthy human individuals. TCRdb keeps only in-frame clones here, not all; method: immunoSEQ multiplex PCR. The repertoire holds under 2,000,000 clones, with approximately 95% as singletons. As defined, naive CD8 cells were CD45RO-negative and positively selected for CCR7, with terminally differentiated effector memory CD45RA+ cells excluded. The sample consisted of naive CD8+ T cells sorted from blood. The receptor set was obtained from a man between 18 and 35 years old in good health.

The chain uses TRBV7-2 and TRBJ2-1; 11 bases fit TRBD2. The CDR3 is 16 amino acids. The V segment lost 1 base and the J segment 6 bases; nucleotides outside the gene matches: 5. Germline V gene lookup returns CDR1 SGHTA and CDR2 FQGNSA. DNA of the CDR3: TGTGCCAGCAGCTTAGAAGCCGGGACTAGCGGCAATGAGCAGTTCTTC. It codes for CASSLEAGTSGNEQFF.

About this clone itself: Distinct nucleotide sequences in the sample also encode this CDR3. The chain uses TRBV2 and TRBJ1-1, with TRBD1 matching over 7 bases. The CDR3 loop spans 14 amino acids. V was pared by 1 base and J by 3 bases, with 2 bases of the junction left unmatched. The V gene's germline CDR1 is SNHLY and CDR2 FYNNEI. The DNA for the CDR3 is TGTGCCAGCAGTGAAGGACAGGGTTACACTGAAGCTTTCTTT. It specifies CASSEGQGYTEAFF.

The rearrangement uses TRBV5-8 and TRBJ1-6, with 7 bases that match TRBD1. Per germline, CDR1 SGHTS and CDR2 YDEGEE. V was clipped by 2 bases and J by 7 bases; unmatched bases: 3. The CDR3 has 14 residues. The CDR3 nucleotides are TGTGCCAGCAGCTTAGACAGGGAAAATTCACCCCTCCACTTT. The encoded protein is CASSLDRENSPLHF.

The J gene is TRBJ1-3, the V gene TRBV7-9, with 11 bases fitting TRBD1. CDR3 size: 17 residues. CDR1 SEHNR and CDR2 FQNEAQ come from the germline V gene (reference sequence). With V trimmed by 5 bases and J by 4 bases, 10 bases remained unmatched. The CDR3 coding sequence is TGTGCCAGCAGCCCTCCTGGACAGGGGGCAGGAGGAAACACCATATATTTT. Translation gives CASSPPGQGAGGNTIYF.

V gene TRBV28 combines with J gene TRBJ2-7; perhaps TRBD2 as D (5 bases). Germline CDR1 reads MDHEN; CDR2 reads SYDVKM. This CDR3 is 15 amino acids long. Trimming removed 5 bases at V and 0 bases at J, with 14 bases between. CDR3: CASSETGIPSYEQYF. The CDR3 DNA follows: TGTGCCAGCAGTGAGACGGGAATCCCCTCCTACGAGCAGTACTTC.

The CDR3: CATRQIQETQYF. The DNA for the CDR3 is TGTGCCACCCGACAGATCCAAGAGACCCAGTACTTC. The chain couples TRBV6-1 to TRBJ2-5, with D possibly matching TRBD1 (5 bases). Per germline, CDR1 MNHNS and CDR2 SASEGT. V dropped 10 bases and J dropped 1 base, with 10 bases sitting between them. The CDR3 is made up of 12 amino acids.

The rearrangement links TRBV28 to TRBJ1-5; D gene uncertain. Germline values: CDR1 MDHEN, CDR2 SYDVKM. The CDR3 is 14 amino acids. V gave up 3 bases and J gave up 4 bases, with 10 bases separating them. The CDR3 protein is CASSFSSLNQPQHF. CDR3 sequence (DNA): TGTGCCAGCAGTTTCTCCAGCCTGAATCAGCCCCAGCATTTT.

V usage is TRBV5-1 and J usage is TRBJ2-1; TRBD2 agrees at 11 bases. Germline values: CDR1 SGHRS, CDR2 YFSETQ. J lost 0 bases, V lost 4 bases, and 6 bases had no gene match. This CDR3 contains 17 residues. The CDR3 loop is CASSPPTSGSSYNEQFF. CDR3 DNA sequence: TGCGCCAGCAGCCCCCCAACTAGCGGGAGCTCCTACAATGAGCAGTTCTTC.

The sample holds one count of this clone. V usage is TRBV4-2 and J usage is TRBJ1-1; 10 bases agree with TRBD1. V gave up 3 bases and J gave up 3 bases; unmatched junction bases: 7. The CDR3 covers 16 residues. CDR1 is LGHNA, CDR2 YNFKEQ, per germline. The CDR3 sequence: CASSHRLDRGYTEAFF. CDR3 sequence (DNA): TGTGCCAGCAGCCACCGCCTGGACAGGGGGTACACTGAAGCTTTCTTT.

The genes are TRBV9 and TRBJ2-4; D unclear. In germline, CDR1 is SGDLS, CDR2 YYNGEE. There are 12 residues in the CDR3. Trimming took off 3 bases at V and 7 bases at J, with 8 bases between the two ends. The CDR3 DNA is TGTGCCAGCAGCGGCCCTGGGAACATTCAGTACTTC. It codes for CASSGPGNIQYF.

As for this clone: Other DNA sequences in the same sample also yield this CDR3. V usage is TRBV27 and J usage is TRBJ2-7; 8 bases are a match to TRBD1. Germline V gene sequence: CDR1 MNHEY, CDR2 SMNVEV (reference sequence). The CDR3 is 13 residues long. J was trimmed by 4 bases and V by 8 bases; bases with no gene match: 7. CDR3 nucleotides: TGTGCCAGCGGTCGGACAGGGTCGTACGAGCAGTACTTC. Translating gives CASGRTGSYEQYF.

On this clone itself: The same CDR3 arises from other DNA sequences in this sample as well. The gene calls are TRBV9 and TRBJ2-7; a weak D match, TRBD1 (7 bases). Per the germline V gene, CDR1 is SGDLS and CDR2 is YYNGEE. Deletions cut 3 bases from V and 4 bases from J, with 8 bases between. The CDR3 consists of 12 residues. The CDR3 spells CASSAGGYEQYF. The CDR3 nucleotides are TGTGCCAGCAGCGCAGGGGGGTACGAGCAGTACTTC.

The V gene is TRBV27, the J gene TRBJ2-3, with TRBD2 matching over 9 bases. CDR1 is MNHEY and CDR2 is SMNVEV in the germline V gene (reference sequence). V shed 7 bases, J shed 6 bases, and the junction held 14 bases outside the gene matches. The CDR3 runs to 16 residues. CDR3 sequence: CASTQVGVAGADTQYF. In nucleotides, the CDR3 is TGTGCCAGCACCCAGGTGGGGGTAGCGGGAGCGGATACGCAGTATTTT.

This chain connects TRBV7-8 to TRBJ1-5; 8 bases are a match to TRBD1. This CDR3 region has 15 residues. CDR1 is SGHVS, CDR2 FQNEAQ, per germline. V lost 4 bases, J lost 1 base, and 3 bases stayed unmatched. The CDR3 DNA is TGTGCCAGCAGCTGGGGACAGGAGAGCAATCAGCCCCAGCATTTT. Translating gives CASSWGQESNQPQHF.

The chain employs TRBV29-1 and TRBJ2-6, with D perhaps matching TRBD1 (6 bases). Germline assignment: CDR1 SQVTM and CDR2 ANQGSEA. The CDR3 runs to 16 residues. V was pared by 6 bases and J by 0 bases, with 15 bases between. The CDR3 loop is CSVLDSLSSGANVLTF. The DNA for the CDR3 is TGCAGCGTCCTGGACAGCCTTTCCTCTGGGGCCAACGTCCTGACTTTC.

This sequence joins TRBV6-6 and TRBJ1-1; D not certain. Looked up from germline, CDR1 is MNHNY and CDR2 is SVGAGI (reference sequence). Between the trimmed V and J ends, which lost 5 bases and 1 base, there was a span of 8 bases. The CDR3 has 13 residues. CDR3 sequence: CASSHEGNTEAFF. CDR3 sequence (DNA): TGTGCCAGCAGTCACGAAGGGAACACTGAAGCTTTCTTT.

The rearrangement links TRBV7-9 to TRBJ2-7, with D possibly being TRBD1 (7 bases). Germline V gene sequence: CDR1 SEHNR, CDR2 FQNEAQ (reference sequence). This CDR3 spans 16 amino acids. V was pared by 5 bases and J by 5 bases, with 22 bases between. CDR3 loop: CASSRDPRGVDDEQYF. CDR3 sequence (DNA): TGTGCCAGCAGCCGCGACCCCAGGGGGGTGGATGACGAGCAGTACTTC.

The chain has TRBV28 and TRBJ2-7; 8 nucleotides match TRBD2. Losses at the gene ends were 1 base for V and 0 bases for J; bases not matched to a gene: 2. This CDR3 has 15 amino acids. CDR1 MDHEN and CDR2 SYDVKM come from the germline V gene. This chain's CDR3 is CASSLLAGGSYEQYF. In DNA, the CDR3 is TGTGCCAGCAGTTTATTGGCGGGAGGCTCCTACGAGCAGTACTTC.

The chain couples TRBV13 to TRBJ2-1, with D perhaps TRBD1 (5 bases). Germline V CDR1 and CDR2: PRHDT, FYEKMQ (reference sequence). Trimming left V 0 bases short and J 4 bases short, with 10 bases between. The CDR3 runs to 15 residues. Here the CDR3 reads CASSLGQGFYNEQFF. CDR3 nucleotides: TGTGCCAGCAGCTTAGGGCAGGGATTTTACAATGAGCAGTTCTTC.

The chain employs TRBV4-1 and TRBJ2-1; 8 positions match TRBD2. There are 17 residues in the CDR3. Germline V lookup: CDR1 MGHRA, CDR2 YSYEKL. Unmatched junction bases numbered 6, after V lost 0 bases and J lost 2 bases. In DNA, the CDR3 is TGCGCCAGCAGCCAAGATCTACGGGAGGGCCCCTACAATGAGCAGTTCTTC. It translates to CASSQDLREGPYNEQFF.

This clone is medium-sized (0.01 to 0.1%) by share. This rearrangement joins TRBV12-2 to TRBJ1-1. TRBV12-2 is a recognized pseudogene. The CDR3 loop spans 12 amino acids. The CDR3 spells CASRLAIGWAFF. As DNA, the CDR3 is TGTGCAAGTCGCTTAGCGATAGGATGGGCTTTCTTT.

The V gene is TRBV4-1, the J gene TRBJ2-2; D is ambiguous. Trimming shortened V by 2 bases and J by 2 bases, and 6 bases separated the two germline ends. The CDR3 contains 14 residues. Germline V gene sequence: CDR1 MGHRA, CDR2 YSYEKL. CDR3 nucleotide sequence: TGCGCCAGCAGCCAACAGAGAAACACCGGGGAGCTGTTTTTT. Translated: CASSQQRNTGELFF.

This clone was seen a single time. V usage is TRBV10-2 and J usage is TRBJ2-3; D gene unclear. The germline CDR1 and CDR2 sequences are WSHSY and SAAADI. The CDR3 runs to 14 residues. Trimming shortened V by 8 bases and J by 0 bases, and 12 bases separated the two germline ends. CDR3 sequence (DNA): TGCGCCAGCGGTAGGACGTCGAGCACAGATACGCAGTATTTT. Amino acids: CASGRTSSTDTQYF.

The chain uses TRBV29-1 and TRBJ2-7; no firm D call. V was clipped by 6 bases and J by 11 bases, with 17 bases between them. Germline CDR1 is SQVTM and CDR2 is ANQGSEA. This CDR3 has 11 residues. DNA of the CDR3: TGCAGCGTCCTGGTGATTGACTTGGAGTACTTC. Amino acids: CSVLVIDLEYF.

The chain has TRBV9 and TRBJ2-5, with 7 nucleotides matching TRBD2. Germline lookup yields CDR1 SGDLS and CDR2 YYNGEE. V lost 4 bases to trimming and J lost 2 bases; unmatched junction nucleotides: 5. The CDR3 is made up of 14 amino acids. The CDR3: CASSISGSQETQYF. The DNA of the CDR3 is TGTGCCAGCAGCATTAGCGGGTCTCAAGAGACCCAGTACTTC.

Notes on this clone: Other nucleotide sequences from this sample produce the same CDR3. J is TRBJ2-3 and V is TRBV6-5; a weak D match, TRBD2 (6 bases). The CDR3 runs 15 residues. Germline V CDR1 and CDR2: MNHEY, SVGAGI. V lost 2 bases and J 1 base, leaving 10 bases between the germline ends. The CDR3 is CASSYRGGGTDTQYF. Here the CDR3 DNA reads TGTGCCAGCAGTTACAGGGGCGGGGGCACAGATACGCAGTATTTT.